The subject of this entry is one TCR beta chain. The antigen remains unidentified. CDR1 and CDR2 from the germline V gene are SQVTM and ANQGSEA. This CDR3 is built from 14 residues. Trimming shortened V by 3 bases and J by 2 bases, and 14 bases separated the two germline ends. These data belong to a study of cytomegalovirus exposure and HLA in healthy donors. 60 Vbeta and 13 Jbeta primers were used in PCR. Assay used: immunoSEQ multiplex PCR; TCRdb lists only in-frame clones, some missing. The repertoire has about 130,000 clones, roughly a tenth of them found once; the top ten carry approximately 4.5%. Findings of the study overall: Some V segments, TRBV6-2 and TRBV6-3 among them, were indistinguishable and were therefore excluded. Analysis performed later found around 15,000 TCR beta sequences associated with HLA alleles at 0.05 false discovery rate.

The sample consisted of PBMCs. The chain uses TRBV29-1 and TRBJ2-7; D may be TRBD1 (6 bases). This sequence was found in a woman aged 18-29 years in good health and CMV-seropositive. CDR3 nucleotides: TGCAGCGTTGATACCGGGACACCACCCTACGAGCAGTACTTC. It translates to CSVDTGTPPYEQYF.